Listed below are T cell receptor beta chains from one sample, sequenced in a study of blood T cell repertoires in COVID-19. Measured with immunoSEQ multiplex PCR; TCRdb has only the in-frame clones, and not every one. The sample lists roughly 55,000 clones, around three quarters occurring once. The sample was peripheral blood. These TCRs come from a man between 60 and 70 years old with acute or convalescent COVID-19. Each CDR3 is given with its conserved first and last residue. The D gene is left open where the match is weak. Expanded clones get a size class; other rows say once, few or many, or leave the size out.

size	J	D	V	CDR3	DNA
once	TRBJ2-6	-	TRBV24-1	CATSPQISGANVLTF	TGTGCCACCAGTCCCCAAATCTCTGGGGCCAACGTCCTGACTTTC
-	TRBJ2-2	-	TRBV5-1	CASSLYGGRVTGELFF	TGCGCCAGCAGCTTGTACGGGGGGCGAGTCACCGGGGAGCTGTTTTTT
-	TRBJ1-6	TRBD1	TRBV4-2	CASSRYPDRATIDNSPLHF	TGTGCCAGCAGCCGATACCCGGACAGGGCCACTATAGATAATTCACCCCTCCACTTT
-	TRBJ1-1	-	TRBV5-6	CASSFGQNTEAFF	TGTGCCAGCAGCTTTGGGCAGAACACTGAAGCTTTCTTT
few	TRBJ1-2	-	TRBV6-5	CASQSGARYGYTF	TGTGCCAGCCAATCTGGGGCACGGTATGGCTACACCTTC
-	TRBJ1-1	TRBD1	TRBV10-2	CASSLTGADTEAFF	TGCGCCAGCAGTCTAACAGGGGCCGACACTGAAGCTTTCTTT
-	TRBJ2-7	TRBD1	TRBV27	CASSFSQGELLYEQYF	TGTGCCAGCAGTTTTTCCCAGGGGGAACTACTGTACGAGCAGTACTTC
once	TRBJ1-2	-	TRBV2	CASSEWDAGYGYTF	TGTGCCAGCAGCGAATGGGATGCGGGCTATGGCTACACCTTC
-	TRBJ1-2	-	TRBV7-2	CASSLVSRFSDGYTF	TGTGCCAGCAGCTTAGTAAGCAGGTTTAGCGATGGCTACACCTTC
-	TRBJ2-1	-	TRBV27	CASSLKDNYYNEQFF	TGTGCCAGCAGTTTAAAGGACAACTACTACAATGAGCAGTTCTTC
-	TRBJ2-5	TRBD2	TRBV7-9	CASILPSGGSETQYF	TGTGCCAGCATCCTACCGAGCGGGGGAAGTGAGACCCAGTACTTC
-	TRBJ1-5	-	TRBV4-1	CASSTDNYSNQPQHF	TGCGCCAGCAGCACGGACAACTATAGCAATCAGCCCCAGCATTTT
-	TRBJ2-5	-	TRBV11-2	CASSSYQETQYF	TGTGCCAGCAGCTCGTACCAAGAGACCCAGTACTTC